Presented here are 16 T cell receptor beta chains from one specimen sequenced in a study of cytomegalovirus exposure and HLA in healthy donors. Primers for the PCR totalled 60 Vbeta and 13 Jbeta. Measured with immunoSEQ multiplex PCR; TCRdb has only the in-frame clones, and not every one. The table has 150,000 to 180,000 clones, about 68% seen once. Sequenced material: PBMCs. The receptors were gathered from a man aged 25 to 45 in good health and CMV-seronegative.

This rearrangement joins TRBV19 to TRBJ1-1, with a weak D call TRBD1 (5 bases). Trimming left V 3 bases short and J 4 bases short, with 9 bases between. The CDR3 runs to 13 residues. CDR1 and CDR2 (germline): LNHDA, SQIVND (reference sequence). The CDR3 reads CASSMWGGTEAFF. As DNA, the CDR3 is TGTGCCAGTAGTATGTGGGGGGGCACTGAAGCTTTCTTT.

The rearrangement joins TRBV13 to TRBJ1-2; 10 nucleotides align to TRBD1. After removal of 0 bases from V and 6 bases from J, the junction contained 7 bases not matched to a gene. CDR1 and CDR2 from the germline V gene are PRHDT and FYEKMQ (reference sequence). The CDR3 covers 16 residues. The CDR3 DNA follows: TGTGCCAGCAGCTTAGGAATATCCGGGACAGGGGATGGCTACACCTTC. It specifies CASSLGISGTGDGYTF.

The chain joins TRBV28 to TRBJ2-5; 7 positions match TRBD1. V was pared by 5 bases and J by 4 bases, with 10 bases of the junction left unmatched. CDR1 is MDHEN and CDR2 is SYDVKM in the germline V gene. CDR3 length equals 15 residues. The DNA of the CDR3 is TGTGCCAGCAGTCAGACAGGGAATTGGGGAGAGACCCAGTACTTC. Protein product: CASSQTGNWGETQYF.

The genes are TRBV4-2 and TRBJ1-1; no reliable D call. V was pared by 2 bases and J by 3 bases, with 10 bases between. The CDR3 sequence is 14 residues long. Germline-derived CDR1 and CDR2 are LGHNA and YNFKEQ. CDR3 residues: CASSQNPGDTEAFF. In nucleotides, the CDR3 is TGTGCCAGCAGCCAAAACCCCGGAGACACTGAAGCTTTCTTT.

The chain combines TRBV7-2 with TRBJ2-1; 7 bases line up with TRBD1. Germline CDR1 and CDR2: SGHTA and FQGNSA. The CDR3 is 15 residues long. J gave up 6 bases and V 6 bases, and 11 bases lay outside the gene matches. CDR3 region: CASRSTGSRRNEQFF. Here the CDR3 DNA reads TGTGCCAGCAGATCGACAGGGTCTCGACGCAATGAGCAGTTCTTC.

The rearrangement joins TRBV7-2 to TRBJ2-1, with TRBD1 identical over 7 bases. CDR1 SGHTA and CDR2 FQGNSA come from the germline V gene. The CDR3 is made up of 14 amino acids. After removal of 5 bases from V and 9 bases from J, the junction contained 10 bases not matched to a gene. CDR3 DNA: TGTGCCAGCAGCCCCGCCACACAGGGGACTGAGCAGTTCTTC. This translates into CASSPATQGTEQFF. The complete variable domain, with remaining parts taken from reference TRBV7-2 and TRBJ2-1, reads GAGVSQSPSNKVTEKGKDVELRCDPISGHTALYWYRQSLGQGLEFLIYFQGNSAPDKSGLPSDRFSAERTGGSVSTLTIQRTQQEDSAVYLCASSPATQGTEQFFGPGTRLTVL.

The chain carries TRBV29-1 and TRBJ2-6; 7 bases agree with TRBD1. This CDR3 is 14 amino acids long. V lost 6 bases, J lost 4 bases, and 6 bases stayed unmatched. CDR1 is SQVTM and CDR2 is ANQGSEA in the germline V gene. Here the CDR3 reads CSVPTGTGANVLTF. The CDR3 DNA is TGCAGCGTACCGACAGGGACGGGGGCCAACGTCCTGACTTTC.

CDR3 sequence reads: CASSSTGGGETQYF. The CDR3 region has the DNA TGTGCCAGCAGTTCGACAGGCGGAGGAGAGACCCAGTACTTC. This chain joins TRBV6-6 and TRBJ2-5; tentative D call: TRBD1 (6 bases). V lost 4 bases and J 4 bases, leaving 13 bases between the germline ends. CDR1 and CDR2 from the germline V gene are MNHNY and SVGAGI (reference sequence). The length of the CDR3 is 14 residues.

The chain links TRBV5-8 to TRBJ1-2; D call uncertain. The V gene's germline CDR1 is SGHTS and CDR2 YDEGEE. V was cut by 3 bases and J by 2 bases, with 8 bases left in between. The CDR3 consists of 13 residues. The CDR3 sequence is CASSSQTNYGYTF. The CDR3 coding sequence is TGTGCCAGCAGCTCGCAGACAAACTATGGCTACACCTTC.

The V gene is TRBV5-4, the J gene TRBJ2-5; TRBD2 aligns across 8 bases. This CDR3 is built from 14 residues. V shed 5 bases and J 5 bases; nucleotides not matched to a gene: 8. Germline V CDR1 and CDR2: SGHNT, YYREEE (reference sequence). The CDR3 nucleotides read TGTGCCAGCAGTGTTAGCGGGACGGGGGAGACCCAGTACTTC. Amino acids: CASSVSGTGETQYF.

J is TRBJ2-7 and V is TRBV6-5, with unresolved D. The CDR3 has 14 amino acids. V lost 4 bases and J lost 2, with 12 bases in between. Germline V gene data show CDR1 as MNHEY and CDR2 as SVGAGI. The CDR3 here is CASSSTAGPYEQYF. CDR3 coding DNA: TGTGCCAGCAGTTCCACAGCCGGCCCCTACGAGCAGTACTTC.

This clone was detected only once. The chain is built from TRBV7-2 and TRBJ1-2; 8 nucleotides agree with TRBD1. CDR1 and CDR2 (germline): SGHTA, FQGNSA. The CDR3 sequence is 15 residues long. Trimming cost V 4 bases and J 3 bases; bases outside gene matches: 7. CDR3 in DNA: TGTGCCAGCAGCTCCGACAGGGGAGGGTACTATGGCTACACCTTC. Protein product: CASSSDRGGYYGYTF.

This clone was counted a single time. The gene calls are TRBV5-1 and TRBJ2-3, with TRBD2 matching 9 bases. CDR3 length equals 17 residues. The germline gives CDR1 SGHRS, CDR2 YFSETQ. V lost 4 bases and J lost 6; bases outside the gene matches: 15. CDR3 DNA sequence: TGCGCCAGCAGCCAGAACATAGCGGGGGCGTCCAGGGATACGCAGTATTTT. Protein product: CASSQNIAGASRDTQYF.

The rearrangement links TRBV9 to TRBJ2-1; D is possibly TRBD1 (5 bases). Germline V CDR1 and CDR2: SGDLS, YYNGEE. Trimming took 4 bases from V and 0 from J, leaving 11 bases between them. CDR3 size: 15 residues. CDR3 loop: CASSPDISSYNEQFF. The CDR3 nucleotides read TGTGCCAGCAGCCCGGACATAAGCTCCTACAATGAGCAGTTCTTC.

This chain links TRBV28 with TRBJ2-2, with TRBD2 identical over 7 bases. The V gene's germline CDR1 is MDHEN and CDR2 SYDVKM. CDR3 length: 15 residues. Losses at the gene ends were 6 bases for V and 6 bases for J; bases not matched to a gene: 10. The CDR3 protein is CASRRLANLAGELFF. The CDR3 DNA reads TGTGCCAGCAGACGACTAGCAAATCTCGCCGGGGAGCTGTTTTTT.

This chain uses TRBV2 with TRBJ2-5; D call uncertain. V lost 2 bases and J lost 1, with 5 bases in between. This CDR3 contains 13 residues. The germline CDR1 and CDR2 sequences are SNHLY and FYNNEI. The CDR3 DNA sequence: TGTGCCAGCAGTGAATATCGCCAAGAGACCCAGTACTTC. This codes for CASSEYRQETQYF.